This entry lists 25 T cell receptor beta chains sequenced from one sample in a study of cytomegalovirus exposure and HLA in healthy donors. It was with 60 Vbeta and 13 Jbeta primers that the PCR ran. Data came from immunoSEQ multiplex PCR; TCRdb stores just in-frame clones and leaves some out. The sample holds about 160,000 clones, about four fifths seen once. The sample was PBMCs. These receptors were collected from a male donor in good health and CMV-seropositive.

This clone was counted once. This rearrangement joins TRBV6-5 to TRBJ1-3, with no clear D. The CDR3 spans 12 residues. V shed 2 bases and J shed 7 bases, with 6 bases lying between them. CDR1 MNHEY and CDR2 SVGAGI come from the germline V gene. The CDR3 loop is CASSYTGNTIYF. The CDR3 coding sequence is TGTGCCAGCAGTTACACCGGGAACACCATATATTTT.

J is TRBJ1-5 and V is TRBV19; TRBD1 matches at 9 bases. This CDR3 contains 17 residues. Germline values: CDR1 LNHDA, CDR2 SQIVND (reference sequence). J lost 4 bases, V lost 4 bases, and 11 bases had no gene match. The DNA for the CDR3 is TGTGCCAGTAGTAGGGGACAGGGAGGCCGGCGGAATCAGCCCCAGCATTTT. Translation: CASSRGQGGRRNQPQHF. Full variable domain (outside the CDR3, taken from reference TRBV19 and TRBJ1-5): DGGITQSPKYLFRKEGQNVTLSCEQNLNHDAMYWYRQDPGQGLRLIYYSQIVNDFQKGDIAEGYSVSREKKESFPLTVTSAQKNPTAFYLCASSRGQGGRRNQPQHFGDGTRLSIL.

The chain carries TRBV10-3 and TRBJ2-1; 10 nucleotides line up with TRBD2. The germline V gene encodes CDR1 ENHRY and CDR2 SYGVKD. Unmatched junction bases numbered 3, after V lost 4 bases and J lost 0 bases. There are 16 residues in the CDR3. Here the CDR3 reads CAISGVAGGSYNEQFF. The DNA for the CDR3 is TGTGCCATCAGTGGGGTAGCGGGGGGCTCCTACAATGAGCAGTTCTTC.

The CDR3 region has the DNA TGCGCCAGCAGCTGGGGGACAGACAATCAGCCCCAGCATTTT. Residues: CASSWGTDNQPQHF. The chain is built from TRBV5-1 and TRBJ1-5; 7 nucleotides agree with TRBD1. CDR1 and CDR2 from the germline V gene are SGHRS and YFSETQ. The J segment lost 3 bases and the V segment lost 3 bases, leaving 3 bases of the junction unmatched. The CDR3 sequence is 14 residues long.

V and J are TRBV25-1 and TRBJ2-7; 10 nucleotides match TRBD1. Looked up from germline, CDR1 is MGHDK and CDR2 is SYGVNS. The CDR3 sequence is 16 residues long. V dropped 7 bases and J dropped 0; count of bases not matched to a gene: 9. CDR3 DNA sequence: TGTGCCAGCACCGGGACAGGGGCCAAAAACTCCTACGAGCAGTACTTC. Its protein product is CASTGTGAKNSYEQYF.

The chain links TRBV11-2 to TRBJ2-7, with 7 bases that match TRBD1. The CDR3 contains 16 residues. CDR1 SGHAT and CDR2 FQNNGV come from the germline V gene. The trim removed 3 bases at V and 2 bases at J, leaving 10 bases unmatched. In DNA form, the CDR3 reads TGTGCCAGCAGCTTGTCTTTTACCCAGGGGGCCTACGAGCAGTACTTC. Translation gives CASSLSFTQGAYEQYF.

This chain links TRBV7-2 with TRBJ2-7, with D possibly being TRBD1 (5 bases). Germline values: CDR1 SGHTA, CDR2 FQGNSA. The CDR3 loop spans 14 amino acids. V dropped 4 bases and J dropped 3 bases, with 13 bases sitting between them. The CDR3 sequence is CASSSQRGLYEQYF. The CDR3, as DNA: TGTGCCAGCAGCTCCCAAAGGGGCCTCTACGAGCAGTACTTC.

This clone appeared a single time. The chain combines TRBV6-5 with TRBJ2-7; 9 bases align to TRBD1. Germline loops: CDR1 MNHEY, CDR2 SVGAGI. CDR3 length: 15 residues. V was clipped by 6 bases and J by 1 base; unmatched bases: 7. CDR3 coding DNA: TGTGCCAGCAGCCTGGGCGGGACAGGGTCCTACGAGCAGTACTTC. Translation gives CASSLGGTGSYEQYF.

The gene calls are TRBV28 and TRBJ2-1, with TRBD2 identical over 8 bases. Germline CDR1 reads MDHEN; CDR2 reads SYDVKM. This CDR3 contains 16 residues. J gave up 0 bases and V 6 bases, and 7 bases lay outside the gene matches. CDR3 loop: CASSLAGGLSYNEQFF. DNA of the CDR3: TGTGCCAGCAGCCTAGCGGGCGGGCTCTCCTACAATGAGCAGTTCTTC.

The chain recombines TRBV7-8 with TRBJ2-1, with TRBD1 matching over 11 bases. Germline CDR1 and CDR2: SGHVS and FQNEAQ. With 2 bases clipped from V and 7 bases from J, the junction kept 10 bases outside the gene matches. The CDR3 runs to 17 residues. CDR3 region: CASSLQAGTGGTNEQFF. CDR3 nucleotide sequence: TGTGCCAGCAGCTTACAAGCCGGGACAGGGGGTACGAATGAGCAGTTCTTC.

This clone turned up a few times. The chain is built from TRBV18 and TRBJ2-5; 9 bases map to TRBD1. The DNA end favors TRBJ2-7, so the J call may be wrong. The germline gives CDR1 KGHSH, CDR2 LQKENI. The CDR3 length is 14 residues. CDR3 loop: CASSQDRGSYEQYF. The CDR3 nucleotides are TGTGCCAGCTCACAGGACAGGGGAAGCTACGAGCAGTACTTC.

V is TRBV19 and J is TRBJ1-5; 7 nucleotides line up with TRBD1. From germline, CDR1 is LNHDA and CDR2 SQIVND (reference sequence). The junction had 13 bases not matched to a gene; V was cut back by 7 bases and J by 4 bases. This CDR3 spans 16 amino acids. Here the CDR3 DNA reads TGTGCCAGTACTAAGACCGGGACAGTTAGTAATCAGCCCCAGCATTTT. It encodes CASTKTGTVSNQPQHF. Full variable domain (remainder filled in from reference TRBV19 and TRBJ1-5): DGGITQSPKYLFRKEGQNVTLSCEQNLNHDAMYWYRQDPGQGLRLIYYSQIVNDFQKGDIAEGYSVSREKKESFPLTVTSAQKNPTAFYLCASTKTGTVSNQPQHFGDGTRLSIL.

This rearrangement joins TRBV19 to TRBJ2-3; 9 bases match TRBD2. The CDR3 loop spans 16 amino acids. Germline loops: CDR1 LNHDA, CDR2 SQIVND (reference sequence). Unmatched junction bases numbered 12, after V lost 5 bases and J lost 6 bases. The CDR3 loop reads CASSFGTSLGEDTQYF. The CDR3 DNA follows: TGTGCCAGTAGTTTCGGGACTAGCTTAGGAGAGGATACGCAGTATTTT. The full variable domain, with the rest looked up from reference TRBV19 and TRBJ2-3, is DGGITQSPKYLFRKEGQNVTLSCEQNLNHDAMYWYRQDPGQGLRLIYYSQIVNDFQKGDIAEGYSVSREKKESFPLTVTSAQKNPTAFYLCASSFGTSLGEDTQYFGPGTRLTVL.

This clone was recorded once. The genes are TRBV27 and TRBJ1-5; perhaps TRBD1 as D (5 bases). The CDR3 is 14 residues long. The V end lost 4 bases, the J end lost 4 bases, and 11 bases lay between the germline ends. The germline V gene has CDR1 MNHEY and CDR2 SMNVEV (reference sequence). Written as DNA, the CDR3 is TGTGCCAGCAGTTCCCGCAGGGTGAATCAGCCCCAGCATTTT. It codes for CASSSRRVNQPQHF.

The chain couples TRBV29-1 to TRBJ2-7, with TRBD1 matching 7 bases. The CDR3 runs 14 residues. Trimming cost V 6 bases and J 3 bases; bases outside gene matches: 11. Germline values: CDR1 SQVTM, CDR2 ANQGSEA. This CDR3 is CSVTPRGPDYEQYF. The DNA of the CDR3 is TGCAGCGTGACTCCAAGGGGGCCGGACTACGAGCAGTACTTC.

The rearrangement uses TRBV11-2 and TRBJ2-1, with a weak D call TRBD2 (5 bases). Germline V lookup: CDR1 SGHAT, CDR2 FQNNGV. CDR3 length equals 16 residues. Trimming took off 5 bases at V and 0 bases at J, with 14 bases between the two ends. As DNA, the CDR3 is TGTGCCAGCAGCGTTGTCAGCGGAGGCTCCTACAATGAGCAGTTCTTC. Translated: CASSVVSGGSYNEQFF.

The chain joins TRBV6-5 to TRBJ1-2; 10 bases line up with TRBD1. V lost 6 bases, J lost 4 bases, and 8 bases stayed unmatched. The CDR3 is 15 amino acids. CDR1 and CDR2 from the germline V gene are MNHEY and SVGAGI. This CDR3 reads CASRTPGQGLYGYTF. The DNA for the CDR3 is TGTGCCAGCAGGACGCCGGGACAGGGGCTCTATGGCTACACCTTC.

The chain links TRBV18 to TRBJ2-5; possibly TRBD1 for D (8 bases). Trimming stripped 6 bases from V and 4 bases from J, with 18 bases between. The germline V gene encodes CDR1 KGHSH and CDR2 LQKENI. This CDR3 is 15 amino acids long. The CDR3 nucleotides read TGTGCCAGCTCCCGATCTAGCGGACAGGGAGAGACCCAGTACTTC. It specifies CASSRSSGQGETQYF.

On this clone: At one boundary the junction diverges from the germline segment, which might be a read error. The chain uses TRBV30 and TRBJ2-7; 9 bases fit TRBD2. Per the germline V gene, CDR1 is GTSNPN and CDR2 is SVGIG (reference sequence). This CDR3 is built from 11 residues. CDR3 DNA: TGTGCCTGGAGGGCGACTAGCGGATTCCACTTC. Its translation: CAWRATSGFHF.

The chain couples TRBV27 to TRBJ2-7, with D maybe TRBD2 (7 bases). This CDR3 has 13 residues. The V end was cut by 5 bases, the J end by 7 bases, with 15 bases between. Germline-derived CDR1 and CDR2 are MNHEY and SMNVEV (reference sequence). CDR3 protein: CASSKRRGGEQYF. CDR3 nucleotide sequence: TGTGCCAGCAGTAAACGGAGGGGGGGGGAGCAGTACTTC.

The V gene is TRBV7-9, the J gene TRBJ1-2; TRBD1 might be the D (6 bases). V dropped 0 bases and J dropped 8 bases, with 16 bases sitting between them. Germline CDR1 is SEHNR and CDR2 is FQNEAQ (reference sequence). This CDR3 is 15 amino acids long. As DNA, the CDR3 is TGTGCCAGCAGCTTAGCGGACGGGGGGGCTGGCGGCTACACCTTC. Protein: CASSLADGGAGGYTF.

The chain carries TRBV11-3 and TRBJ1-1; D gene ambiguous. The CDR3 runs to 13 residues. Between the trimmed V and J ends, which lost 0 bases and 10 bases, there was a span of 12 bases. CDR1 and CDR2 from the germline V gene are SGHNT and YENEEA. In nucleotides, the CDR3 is TGTGCCAGCAGCTTAGATCCCGGAGACGTAGCTTTCTTT. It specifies CASSLDPGDVAFF.

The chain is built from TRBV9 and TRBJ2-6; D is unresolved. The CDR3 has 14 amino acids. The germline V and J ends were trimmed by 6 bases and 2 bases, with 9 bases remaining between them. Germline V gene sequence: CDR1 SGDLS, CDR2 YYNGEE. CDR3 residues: CASNKIPGANVLTF. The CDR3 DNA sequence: TGTGCCAGCAACAAGATCCCTGGGGCCAACGTCCTGACTTTC.

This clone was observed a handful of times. CDR3 protein: CASSVALAGGEETQYF. Written as DNA, the CDR3 is TGTGCCAGCAGCGTAGCTCTGGCAGGAGGTGAAGAGACCCAGTACTTC. The chain links TRBV9 to TRBJ2-5; D is perhaps TRBD2 (5 bases). The germline V and J ends were trimmed by 0 bases and 3 bases, with 15 bases remaining between them. The CDR3 is 16 residues long. Germline V lookup: CDR1 SGDLS, CDR2 YYNGEE. The full variable domain, its missing parts supplied by reference TRBV9 and TRBJ2-5, is DSGVTQTPKHLITATGQRVTLRCSPRSGDLSVYWYQQSLDQGLQFLIQYYNGEERAKGNILERFSAQQFPDLHSELNLSSLELGDSALYFCASSVALAGGEETQYFGPGTRLLVL.

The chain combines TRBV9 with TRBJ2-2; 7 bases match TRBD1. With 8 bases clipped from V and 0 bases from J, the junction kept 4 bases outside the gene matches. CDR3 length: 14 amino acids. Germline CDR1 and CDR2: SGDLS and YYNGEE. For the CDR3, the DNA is TGTGCCAGTTCGACAGGGCCGAACACCGGGGAGCTGTTTTTT. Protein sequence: CASSTGPNTGELFF.